This note documents a single T cell receptor (beta chain) sequence. Its antigen is still unknown. This sample was included in a study of T cells after posttransplantation cyclophosphamide. Whole-study findings and limits: Donor-recipient repertoire similarity was low at 1-2 months, rising over year one. TRB clonality was highly associated with recipient CMV seropositivity and reactivation.

The method was immunoSEQ multiplex PCR; TCRdb's version includes in-frame clones alone and lacks a portion of them. The table records some 37,000 clones, approximately 78% of them present only once. Germline V gene lookup returns CDR1 SGHRS and CDR2 YFSETQ. CDR3 length: 17 residues. V lost 4 bases, J lost 5 bases, and 24 bases lay in between. A marrow graft followed busulfan-fludarabine conditioning, with cyclophosphamide on days +3 and +4. The J gene is TRBJ1-1, the V gene TRBV5-1; D not resolved. The TCR was taken from a female patient in her thirties or forties who received an allogeneic stem cell transplant from a related donor, was CMV-positive, and had no GVHD. Some T cells may be provided by the graft donor. The sequencing here drew on CD4+ T cells sorted from blood, taken approximately 2,000 days after a stem cell transplant with posttransplant cyclophosphamide. CDR3 nucleotides: TGCGCCAGCAGCGCCGGCTCCGGGATCCCGGCGAGTACTGAAGCTTTCTTT. Translating gives CASSAGSGIPASTEAFF.